These 19 T cell receptor beta chains were all obtained from the same sample, sequenced in a study of cytomegalovirus exposure and HLA in healthy donors. Both 60 Vbeta primers and 13 Jbeta primers went into the PCR. Sequencing was performed with immunoSEQ multiplex PCR; in TCRdb, only in-frame clones are kept and a portion is missing. The table records approximately 170,000 clones, approximately 71% of them present only once. Sequencing input: PBMCs. Receptor source: a girl between 5 and 17 years old in good health and CMV-seronegative.

CDR3 bases: TGTGCCTGGAGGGAGACTGGGACAGCCATGAACACTGAAGCTTTCTTT. Translated: CAWRETGTAMNTEAFF. V and J are TRBV30 and TRBJ1-1, with TRBD1 matching 7 bases. The CDR3 is 16 amino acids. J gave up 0 bases and V 3 bases, and 10 bases lay outside the gene matches. Germline-derived CDR1 and CDR2 are GTSNPN and SVGIG (reference sequence).

This clone was counted only a few times. The chain links TRBV7-8 to TRBJ2-7; maybe TRBD1 (6 bases). Germline V gene data show CDR1 as SGHVS and CDR2 as FQNEAQ. CDR3 length: 15 residues. Trimming cost V 4 bases and J 3 bases, with 16 bases left between them. The CDR3 DNA follows: TGTGCCAGCAGCTCAGGACAGCCTGGAATCTACGAGCAGTACTTC. Translation gives CASSSGQPGIYEQYF. The full variable domain, completed using reference TRBV7-8 and TRBJ2-7, is GAGVSQSPRYKVAKRGQDVALRCDPISGHVSLFWYQQALGQGPEFLTYFQNEAQLDKSGLPSDRFFAERPEGSVSTLKIQRTQQEDSAVYLCASSSGQPGIYEQYFGPGTRLTVT.

The chain joins TRBV7-9 to TRBJ1-1, with TRBD1 identical over 7 bases. The germline gives CDR1 SEHNR, CDR2 FQNEAQ (reference sequence). The CDR3 runs 15 residues. Trimming cost V 3 bases and J 1 base; bases outside gene matches: 5. CDR3 protein: CASSLYGQANTEAFF. The CDR3 nucleotides are TGTGCCAGCAGCTTGTACGGACAGGCGAACACTGAAGCTTTCTTT.

The gene calls are TRBV14 and TRBJ2-5, with 9 positions matching TRBD2. V lost 5 bases, J lost 3 bases, and 7 bases stayed unmatched. CDR1 SGHDN and CDR2 FVKESK come from the germline V gene. There are 15 residues in the CDR3. CDR3 sequence (DNA): TGTGCCAGCAGCAGGCAGCGGGGGGTAGAAGAGACCCAGTACTTC. This gives the protein CASSRQRGVEETQYF.

The chain uses TRBV19 and TRBJ1-5; a possible D gene is TRBD1 (6 bases). The germline CDR1 and CDR2 sequences are LNHDA and SQIVND (reference sequence). V was cut by 7 bases and J by 4 bases, with 20 bases left in between. The CDR3 runs 16 residues. The CDR3: CASMPYGTGSNQPQHF. For the CDR3, the DNA is TGTGCCAGTATGCCGTACGGAACAGGGTCGAATCAGCCCCAGCATTTT. The full variable domain, its missing parts supplied by reference TRBV19 and TRBJ1-5, is DGGITQSPKYLFRKEGQNVTLSCEQNLNHDAMYWYRQDPGQGLRLIYYSQIVNDFQKGDIAEGYSVSREKKESFPLTVTSAQKNPTAFYLCASMPYGTGSNQPQHFGDGTRLSIL.

This clone has a handful of counts. The chain carries TRBV4-2 and TRBJ2-3; 10 bases agree with TRBD1. Per germline, CDR1 LGHNA and CDR2 YNFKEQ. V was pared by 6 bases and J by 2 bases, with 5 bases of the junction left unmatched. The CDR3 has 15 residues. In DNA, the CDR3 is TGTGCCAGCAGTGCCGGGACAGGGGACACAGATACGCAGTATTTT. Amino acid sequence: CASSAGTGDTDTQYF.

This clone was detected a few times. The CDR3 loop reads CASSPTGGVTEAFF. CDR3 coding DNA: TGTGCCAGCAGCCCGACAGGGGGCGTCACTGAAGCTTTCTTT. The rearrangement uses TRBV7-8 and TRBJ1-1, with TRBD1 identical over 10 bases. This CDR3 is built from 14 residues. CDR1 is SGHVS and CDR2 is FQNEAQ in the germline V gene. With V trimmed by 5 bases and J by 4 bases, 4 bases remained unmatched.

The chain has TRBV2 and TRBJ2-5; 10 bases agree with TRBD2. Losses at the gene ends were 2 bases for V and 4 bases for J; bases not matched to a gene: 4. CDR3 length equals 15 residues. Looked up from germline, CDR1 is SNHLY and CDR2 is FYNNEI. The CDR3 here is CASSEWSGGGETQYF. The CDR3 region has the DNA TGTGCCAGCAGTGAATGGAGCGGGGGGGGAGAGACCCAGTACTTC. Supplemented by reference TRBV2 and TRBJ2-5, the full variable domain reads EPEVTQTPSHQVTQMGQEVILRCVPISNHLYFYWYRQILGQKVEFLVSFYNNEISEKSEIFDDQFSVERPDGSNFTLKIRSTKLEDSAMYFCASSEWSGGGETQYFGPGTRLLVL.

The chain carries TRBV5-1 and TRBJ1-1; D might be TRBD1 (6 bases). V lost 4 bases and J lost 8, with 9 bases in between. This CDR3 has 11 amino acids. Germline V gene data show CDR1 as SGHRS and CDR2 as YFSETQ. The CDR3 bases are TGCGCCAGCAGCACCGGACAGGAAGCTTTCTTT. Encoded protein: CASSTGQEAFF. Complete variable domain (other parts from reference TRBV5-1 and TRBJ1-1): KAGVTQTPRYLIKTRGQQVTLSCSPISGHRSVSWYQQTPGQGLQFLFEYFSETQRNKGNFPGRFSGRQFSNSRSEMNVSTLELGDSALYLCASSTGQEAFFGQGTRLTVV.

The rearrangement links TRBV19 to TRBJ1-2, with 9 bases aligning to TRBD1. CDR1 LNHDA and CDR2 SQIVND come from the germline V gene (reference sequence). This CDR3 contains 14 residues. Germline trimming cut 7 bases from V and 4 bases from J; bases unmatched to any gene: 7. The CDR3, as DNA: TGTGCCAGTACCCCTGGGACAGGGCCCTATGGCTACACCTTC. This encodes CASTPGTGPYGYTF.

The sample holds one count of this clone. A read error may produce the germline difference seen at one junction end. The rearrangement joins TRBV6-5 to TRBJ2-2; a possible D gene is TRBD2 (7 bases). In germline, CDR1 is MNHEY, CDR2 SVGAGI. The CDR3 runs to 15 residues. CDR3 protein: CASSNRAGAPGELFF. In nucleotides, the CDR3 is TGTGCCAGCAGTAACAGGGCGGGAGCGCCCGGTGAGCTGTTTTTT.

This chain uses TRBV7-6 with TRBJ1-3, with 7 positions matching TRBD1. Trimming removed 5 bases from V and 0 bases from J; junction bases left unmatched: 7. This CDR3 has 16 residues. Germline lookup yields CDR1 SGHVS and CDR2 FNYEAQ. The CDR3 nucleotides read TGTGCCAGCAGCACCTACAGGGGAAACTCTGGAAACACCATATATTTT. Protein sequence: CASSTYRGNSGNTIYF.

The J gene is TRBJ1-2, the V gene TRBV4-1; the D is unclear. The CDR3 loop spans 13 amino acids. Germline assignment: CDR1 MGHRA and CDR2 YSYEKL. Trimming took 0 bases from V and 5 from J, leaving 7 bases between them. This chain's CDR3 is CASSQDDRYGYTF. In nucleotides, the CDR3 is TGCGCCAGCAGCCAAGACGATCGGTATGGCTACACCTTC.

This rearrangement joins TRBV5-1 to TRBJ2-5, with 11 bases identical to TRBD2. V shed 0 bases, J shed 1 base, and the junction held 5 bases outside the gene matches. The CDR3 has 17 residues. The germline gives CDR1 SGHRS, CDR2 YFSETQ. CDR3 DNA sequence: TGCGCCAGCAGCTTGGATGGGCTAGCGGGGGGCCAAGAGACCCAGTACTTC. It yields the protein CASSLDGLAGGQETQYF.

This clone was detected a few times. J is TRBJ1-2 and V is TRBV29-1; D unclear. Trimming stripped 3 bases from V and 7 bases from J, with 15 bases between. Germline assignment: CDR1 SQVTM and CDR2 ANQGSEA. The CDR3 totals 13 residues. The CDR3 spells CSVDRGLFSGYTF. CDR3 in DNA: TGCAGCGTTGACAGAGGGCTGTTCAGTGGCTACACCTTC.

V and J are TRBV6-5 and TRBJ2-3; D remains ambiguous. Per germline, CDR1 MNHEY and CDR2 SVGAGI. The length of the CDR3 is 14 residues. V lost 7 bases and J 2 bases, leaving 13 bases between the germline ends. As DNA, the CDR3 is TGTGCCAGCAATTTCCTATATCCCACAGATACGCAGTATTTT. Residues: CASNFLYPTDTQYF.

This chain uses TRBV5-6 with TRBJ1-5; TRBD1 matches at 8 bases. J gave up 0 bases and V 4 bases, and 12 bases lay outside the gene matches. This CDR3 contains 18 residues. Germline CDR1 is SGHDT and CDR2 is YYEEEE. CDR3 DNA sequence: TGTGCCAGCAGCCAGCTGGGACAGGAGACCTATAGCAATCAGCCCCAGCATTTT. Its translation is CASSQLGQETYSNQPQHF. The complete variable domain, with remaining parts taken from reference TRBV5-6 and TRBJ1-5, reads DAGVTQSPTHLIKTRGQQVTLRCSPKSGHDTVSWYQQALGQGPQFIFQYYEEEERQRGNFPDRFSGHQFPNYSSELNVNALLLGDSALYLCASSQLGQETYSNQPQHFGDGTRLSIL.

DNA for the CDR3: TGTGCCAGCAGCTATACAGGGGTAAGCACCGGGGAGCTGTTTTTT. It specifies CASSYTGVSTGELFF. The chain has TRBV6-5 and TRBJ2-2; 7 positions agree with TRBD1. The CDR3 is made up of 15 amino acids. V dropped 6 bases and J dropped 4; count of bases not matched to a gene: 8. The germline V gene has CDR1 MNHEY and CDR2 SVGAGI.

V usage is TRBV12-5 and J usage is TRBJ2-7, with 7 bases that match TRBD1. The V gene end was trimmed by 6 bases and the J gene end by 2 bases; junction bases not matched to a gene: 4. Looked up from germline, CDR1 is LGHNT and CDR2 is FRNRAP. This CDR3 is built from 13 residues. The CDR3 region has the DNA TGTGCTAGTGGATCCGACAGGGCCTACGAGCAGTACTTC. This gives the protein CASGSDRAYEQYF.